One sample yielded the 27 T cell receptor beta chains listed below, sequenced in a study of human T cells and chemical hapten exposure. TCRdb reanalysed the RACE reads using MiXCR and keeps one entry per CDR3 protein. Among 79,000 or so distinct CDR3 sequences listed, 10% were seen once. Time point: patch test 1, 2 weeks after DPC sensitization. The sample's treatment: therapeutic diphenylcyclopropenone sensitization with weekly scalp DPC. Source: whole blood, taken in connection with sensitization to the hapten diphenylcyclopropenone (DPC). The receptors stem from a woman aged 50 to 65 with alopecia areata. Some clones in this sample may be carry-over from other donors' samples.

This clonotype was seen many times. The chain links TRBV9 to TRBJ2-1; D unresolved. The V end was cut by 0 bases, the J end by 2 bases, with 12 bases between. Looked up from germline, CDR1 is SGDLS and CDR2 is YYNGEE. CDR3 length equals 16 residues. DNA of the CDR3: TGTGCCAGCAGCGTAGAGGCTCGCCCTCCCTACAATGAGCAGTTCTTC. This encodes CASSVEARPPYNEQFF.

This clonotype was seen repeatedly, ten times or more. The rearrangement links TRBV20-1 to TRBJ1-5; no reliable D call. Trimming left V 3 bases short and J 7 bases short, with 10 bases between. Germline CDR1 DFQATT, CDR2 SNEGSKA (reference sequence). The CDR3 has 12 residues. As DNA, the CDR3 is TGCAGTGCTAGTAGCGGGCTCCAGCCCCAGCATTTT. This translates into CSASSGLQPQHF.

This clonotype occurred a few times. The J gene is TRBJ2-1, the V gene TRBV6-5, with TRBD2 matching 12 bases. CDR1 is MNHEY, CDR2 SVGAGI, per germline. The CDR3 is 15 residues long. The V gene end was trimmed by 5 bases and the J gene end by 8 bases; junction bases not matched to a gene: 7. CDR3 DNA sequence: TGTGCCAGCAGTCCGACTAGCGGGAGCCCCCATGAGCAGTTCTTC. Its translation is CASSPTSGSPHEQFF.

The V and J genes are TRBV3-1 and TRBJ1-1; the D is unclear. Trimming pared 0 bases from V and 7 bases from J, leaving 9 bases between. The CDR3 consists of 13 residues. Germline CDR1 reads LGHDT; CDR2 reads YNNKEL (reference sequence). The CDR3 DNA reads TGTGCCAGCAGCCAAGAGCGGCGGTATGAAGCTTTCTTT. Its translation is CASSQERRYEAFF.

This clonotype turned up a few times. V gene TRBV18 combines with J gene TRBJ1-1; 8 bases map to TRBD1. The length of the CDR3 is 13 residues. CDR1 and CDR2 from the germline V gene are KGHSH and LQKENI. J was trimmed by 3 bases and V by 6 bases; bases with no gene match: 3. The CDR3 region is CASSKQGDTEAFF. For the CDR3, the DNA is TGTGCCAGCTCGAAACAGGGGGACACTGAAGCTTTCTTT.

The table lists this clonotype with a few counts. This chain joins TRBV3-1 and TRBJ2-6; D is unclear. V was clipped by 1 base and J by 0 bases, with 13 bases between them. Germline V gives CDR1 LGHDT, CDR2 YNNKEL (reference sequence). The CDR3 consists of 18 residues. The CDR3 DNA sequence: TGTGCCAGCAGCCAAGTCCCCCTCCAAAGCTCTGGGGCCAACGTCCTGACTTTC. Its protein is CASSQVPLQSSGANVLTF.

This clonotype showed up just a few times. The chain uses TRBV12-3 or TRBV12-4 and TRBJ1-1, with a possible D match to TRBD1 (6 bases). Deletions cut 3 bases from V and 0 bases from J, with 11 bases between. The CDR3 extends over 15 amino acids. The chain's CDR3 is CASSFRGSVNTEAFF. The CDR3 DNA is TGTGCCAGCAGTTTTAGGGGGTCGGTGAACACTGAAGCTTTCTTT.

CDR3 sequence reads: CASSLGSGTIKETQYF. For the CDR3, the DNA is TGTGCCAGCAGCTTGGGCAGCGGGACTATCAAAGAGACCCAGTACTTC. This chain uses TRBV7-8 with TRBJ2-5; 7 positions agree with TRBD2. Germline CDR1 SGHVS, CDR2 FQNEAQ. This CDR3 spans 16 amino acids. Germline trimming cut 3 bases from V and 3 bases from J; bases unmatched to any gene: 10.

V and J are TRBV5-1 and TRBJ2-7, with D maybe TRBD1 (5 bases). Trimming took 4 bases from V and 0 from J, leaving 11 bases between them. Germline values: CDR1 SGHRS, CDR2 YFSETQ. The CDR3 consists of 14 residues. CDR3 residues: CASSVTVSSYEQYF. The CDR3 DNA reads TGCGCCAGCAGCGTGACAGTGAGCTCCTACGAGCAGTACTTC.

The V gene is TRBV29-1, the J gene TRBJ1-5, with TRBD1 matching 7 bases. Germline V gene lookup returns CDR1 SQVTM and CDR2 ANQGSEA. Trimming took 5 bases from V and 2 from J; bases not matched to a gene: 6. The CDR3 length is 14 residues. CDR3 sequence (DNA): TGCAGCGTTTTCACAGGGGTGGGCAATCAGCCCCAGCATTTT. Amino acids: CSVFTGVGNQPQHF.

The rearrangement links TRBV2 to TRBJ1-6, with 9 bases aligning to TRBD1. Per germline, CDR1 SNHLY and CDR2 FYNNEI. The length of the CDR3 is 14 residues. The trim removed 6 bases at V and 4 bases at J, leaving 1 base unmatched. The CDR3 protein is CASSGQGYNSPLHF. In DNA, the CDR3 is TGTGCCAGCAGCGGACAGGGGTATAATTCACCCCTCCACTTT.

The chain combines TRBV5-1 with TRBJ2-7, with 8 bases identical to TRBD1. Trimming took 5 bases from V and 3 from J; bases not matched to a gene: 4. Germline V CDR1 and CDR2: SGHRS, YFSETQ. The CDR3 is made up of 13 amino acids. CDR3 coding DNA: TGCGCCAGCAGACAGGGGGATCTCTACGAGCAGTACTTC. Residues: CASRQGDLYEQYF.

The CDR3 nucleotides are TGCAGTGCTACCGAGACTAGCGGGAGGTGGGGTGAGCAGTTCTTC. It is translated as CSATETSGRWGEQFF. The V call is TRBV20-1, the J call TRBJ2-1; 13 nucleotides align to TRBD2. Per germline, CDR1 DFQATT and CDR2 SNEGSKA (reference sequence). V lost 4 bases, J lost 9 bases, and 9 bases stayed unmatched. The CDR3 spans 15 residues.

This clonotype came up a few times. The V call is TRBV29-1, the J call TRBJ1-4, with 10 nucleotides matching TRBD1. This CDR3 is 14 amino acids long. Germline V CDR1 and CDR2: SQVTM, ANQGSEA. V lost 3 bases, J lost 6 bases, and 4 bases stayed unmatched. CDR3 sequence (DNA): TGCAGCGTTGATTGGGACAGGGGATATGAAAAACTGTTTTTT. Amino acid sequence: CSVDWDRGYEKLFF.

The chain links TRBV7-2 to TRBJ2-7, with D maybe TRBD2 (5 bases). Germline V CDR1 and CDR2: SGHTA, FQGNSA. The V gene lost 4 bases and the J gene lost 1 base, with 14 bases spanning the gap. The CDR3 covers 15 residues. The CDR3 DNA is TGTGCCAGCAGCTACCGCGGGCGGCAATCCTACGAGCAGTACTTC. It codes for CASSYRGRQSYEQYF.

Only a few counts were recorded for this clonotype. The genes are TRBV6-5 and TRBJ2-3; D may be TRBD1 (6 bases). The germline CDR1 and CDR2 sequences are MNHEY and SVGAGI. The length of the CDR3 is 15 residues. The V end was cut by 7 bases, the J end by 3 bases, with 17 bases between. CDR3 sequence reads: CASTSDRPGTDTQYF. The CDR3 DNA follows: TGTGCCAGCACTTCCGACAGGCCGGGGACAGATACGCAGTATTTT.

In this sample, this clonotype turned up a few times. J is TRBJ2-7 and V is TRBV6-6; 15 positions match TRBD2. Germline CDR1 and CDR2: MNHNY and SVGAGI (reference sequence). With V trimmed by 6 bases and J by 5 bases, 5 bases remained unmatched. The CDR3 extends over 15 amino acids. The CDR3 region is CASSRTSGRVDEQYF. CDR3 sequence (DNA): TGTGCCAGCAGCCGGACTAGCGGGAGGGTAGACGAGCAGTACTTC.

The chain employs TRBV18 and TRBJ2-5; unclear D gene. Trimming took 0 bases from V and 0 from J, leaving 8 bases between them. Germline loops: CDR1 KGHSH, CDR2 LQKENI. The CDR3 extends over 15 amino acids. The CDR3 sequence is CASSPPLLYQETQYF. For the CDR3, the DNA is TGTGCCAGCTCACCACCGCTTCTGTACCAAGAGACCCAGTACTTC.

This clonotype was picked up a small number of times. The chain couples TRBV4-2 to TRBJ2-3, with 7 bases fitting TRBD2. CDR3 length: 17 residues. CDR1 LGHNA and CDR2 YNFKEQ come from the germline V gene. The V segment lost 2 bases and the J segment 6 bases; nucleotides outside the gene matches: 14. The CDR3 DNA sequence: TGTGCCAGCAGCCAAAGCAGGGCTAGCGGTGCTGGGGATACGCAGTATTTT. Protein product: CASSQSRASGAGDTQYF.

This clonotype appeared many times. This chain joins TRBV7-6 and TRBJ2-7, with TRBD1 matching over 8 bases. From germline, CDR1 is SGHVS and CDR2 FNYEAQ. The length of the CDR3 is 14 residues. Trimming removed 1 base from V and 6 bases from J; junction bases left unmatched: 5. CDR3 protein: CASSLGTGRPEQYF. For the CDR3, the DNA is TGTGCCAGCAGCTTAGGGACAGGGAGGCCCGAGCAGTACTTC.

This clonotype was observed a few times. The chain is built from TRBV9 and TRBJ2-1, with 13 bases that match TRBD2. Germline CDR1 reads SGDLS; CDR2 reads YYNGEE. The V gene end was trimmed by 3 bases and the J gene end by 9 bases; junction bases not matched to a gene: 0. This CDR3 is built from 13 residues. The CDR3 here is CASSGLAGGEQFF. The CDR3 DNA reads TGTGCCAGCAGCGGACTAGCGGGAGGTGAGCAGTTCTTC.

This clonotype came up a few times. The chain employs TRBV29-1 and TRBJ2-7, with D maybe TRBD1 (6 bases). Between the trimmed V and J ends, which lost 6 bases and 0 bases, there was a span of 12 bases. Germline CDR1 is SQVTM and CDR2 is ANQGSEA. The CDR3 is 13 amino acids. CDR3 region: CSVARDNSYEQYF. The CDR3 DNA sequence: TGCAGCGTGGCCCGGGACAACTCCTACGAGCAGTACTTC.

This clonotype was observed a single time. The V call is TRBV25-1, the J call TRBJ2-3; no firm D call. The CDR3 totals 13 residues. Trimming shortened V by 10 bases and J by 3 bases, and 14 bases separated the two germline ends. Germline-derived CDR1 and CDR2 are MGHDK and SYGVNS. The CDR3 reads CANTLHATDTQYF. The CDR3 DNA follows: TGTGCCAACACCCTGCATGCGACAGATACGCAGTATTTT.

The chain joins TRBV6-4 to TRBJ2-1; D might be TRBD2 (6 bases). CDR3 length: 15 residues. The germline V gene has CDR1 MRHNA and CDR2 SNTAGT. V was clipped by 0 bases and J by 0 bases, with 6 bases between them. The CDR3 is CASSDSGSSYNEQFF. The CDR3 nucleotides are TGTGCCAGCAGTGACTCCGGGAGCTCCTACAATGAGCAGTTCTTC.

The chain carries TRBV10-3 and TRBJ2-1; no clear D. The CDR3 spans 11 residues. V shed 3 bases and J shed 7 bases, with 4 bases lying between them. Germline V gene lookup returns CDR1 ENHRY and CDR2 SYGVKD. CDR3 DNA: TGTGCCATCAGTGAAGTTAATGAGCAGTTCTTC. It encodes CAISEVNEQFF.

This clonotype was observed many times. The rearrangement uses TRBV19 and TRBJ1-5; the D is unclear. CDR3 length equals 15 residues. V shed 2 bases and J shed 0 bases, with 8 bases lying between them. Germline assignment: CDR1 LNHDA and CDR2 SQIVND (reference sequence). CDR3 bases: TGTGCCAGTAGTATATTGGCAGTTAGCAATCAGCCCCAGCATTTT. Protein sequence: CASSILAVSNQPQHF.

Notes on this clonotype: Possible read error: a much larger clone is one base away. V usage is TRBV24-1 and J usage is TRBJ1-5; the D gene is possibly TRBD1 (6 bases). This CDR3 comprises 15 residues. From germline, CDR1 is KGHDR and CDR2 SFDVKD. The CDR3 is CTTASSRGTNQPQHF. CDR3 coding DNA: TGTACCACGGCGTCCAGCAGGGGAACAAATCAGCCCCAGCATTTT.